The rows below give T cell receptor beta chains drawn from one sample of a study of blood T cell repertoires in COVID-19. Here immunoSEQ multiplex PCR was the method, and the copy in TCRdb shows in-frame clones only, minus some. The table shows about 280,000 clones, with around 90% occurring only once. Material: PBMCs or T cells enriched from blood (not recorded which). The source of these receptors is a man between 35 and 55 years old who had been exposed to COVID-19. Each CDR3 is given with its conserved first and last residue. A D gene is named only where the DNA matches it firmly.

TRBJ2-2	TRBV29-1	NA	CSVDSAGGSTGELFF
TRBJ1-1	TRBV19	NA	CASNVGDTEAFF
TRBJ2-1	TRBV11-3	TRBD2	CASSLYLAASYNEQFF
TRBJ2-7	TRBV7-3	TRBD2	CASSLIGGRESYEQYF
TRBJ2-7	TRBV9	TRBD2	CASSSRNLAGGQMTYEQYF
TRBJ1-1	TRBV3-1/TRBV3-2	NA	CASGRPEAFF
TRBJ1-4	TRBV6-1	NA	CASSGAEKLFF
TRBJ2-7	TRBV11-3	TRBD1	CASSLGTGGSEQYF
TRBJ1-1	TRBV28	NA	CATHPPGTEAFF
TRBJ2-7	TRBV7-2	NA	CASSLVGRGDYEQYF
TRBJ1-1	TRBV28	TRBD1	CASSTGGLNTEAFF
TRBJ1-4	TRBV29-1	NA	CSVEERGQLNEKLFF